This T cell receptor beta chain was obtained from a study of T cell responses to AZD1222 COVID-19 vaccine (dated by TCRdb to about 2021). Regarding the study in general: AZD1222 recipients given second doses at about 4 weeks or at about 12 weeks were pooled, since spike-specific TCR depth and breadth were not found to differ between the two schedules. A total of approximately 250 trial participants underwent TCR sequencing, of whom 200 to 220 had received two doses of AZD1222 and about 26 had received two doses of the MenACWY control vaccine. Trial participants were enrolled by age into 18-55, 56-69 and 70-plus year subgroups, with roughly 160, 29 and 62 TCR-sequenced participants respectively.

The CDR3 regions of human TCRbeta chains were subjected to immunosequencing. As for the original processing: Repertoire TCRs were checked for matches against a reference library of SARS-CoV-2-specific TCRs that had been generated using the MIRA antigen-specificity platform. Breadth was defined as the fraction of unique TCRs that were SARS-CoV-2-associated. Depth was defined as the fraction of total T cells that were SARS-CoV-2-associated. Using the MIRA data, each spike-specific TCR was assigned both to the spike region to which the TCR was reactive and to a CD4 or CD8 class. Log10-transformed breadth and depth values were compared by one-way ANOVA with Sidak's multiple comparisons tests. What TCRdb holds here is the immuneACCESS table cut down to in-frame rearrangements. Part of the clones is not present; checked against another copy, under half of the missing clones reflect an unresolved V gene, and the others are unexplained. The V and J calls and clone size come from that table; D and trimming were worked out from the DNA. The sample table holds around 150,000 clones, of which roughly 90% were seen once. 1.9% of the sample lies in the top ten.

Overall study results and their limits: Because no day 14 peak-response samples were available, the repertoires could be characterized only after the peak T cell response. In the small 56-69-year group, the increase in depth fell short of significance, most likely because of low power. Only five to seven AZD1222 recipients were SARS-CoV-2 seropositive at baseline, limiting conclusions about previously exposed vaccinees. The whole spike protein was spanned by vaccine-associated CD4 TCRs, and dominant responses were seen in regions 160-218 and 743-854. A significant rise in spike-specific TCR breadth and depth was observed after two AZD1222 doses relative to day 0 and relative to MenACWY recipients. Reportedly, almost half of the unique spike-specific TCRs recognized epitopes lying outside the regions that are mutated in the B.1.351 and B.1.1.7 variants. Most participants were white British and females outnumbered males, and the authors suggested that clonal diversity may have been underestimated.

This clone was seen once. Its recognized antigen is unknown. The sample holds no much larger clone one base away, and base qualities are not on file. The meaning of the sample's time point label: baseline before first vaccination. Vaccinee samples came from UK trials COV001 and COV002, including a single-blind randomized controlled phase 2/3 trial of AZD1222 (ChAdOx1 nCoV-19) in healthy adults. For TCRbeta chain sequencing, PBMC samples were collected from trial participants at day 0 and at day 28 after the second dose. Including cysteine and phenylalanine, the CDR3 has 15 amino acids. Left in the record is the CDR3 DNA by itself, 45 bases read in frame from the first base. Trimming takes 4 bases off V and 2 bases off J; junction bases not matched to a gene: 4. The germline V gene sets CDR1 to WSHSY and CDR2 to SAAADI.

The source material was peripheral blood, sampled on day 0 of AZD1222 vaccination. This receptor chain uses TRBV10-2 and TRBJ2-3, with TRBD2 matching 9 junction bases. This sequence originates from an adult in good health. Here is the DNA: TGCGCCAGCAGTGCACTAGCGGGCGCCACAGATACGCAGTATTTT. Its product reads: CASSALAGATDTQYF.